This T cell receptor (beta chain) came from a study of blood T cell repertoires in COVID-19 (dated by TCRdb to the early 2020s). With regard to the full study: Samples covering the acute and convalescent phases of COVID-19 were provided by collaborators in the United States, Italy and Spain. A de-identified subject ID, COVID-19 status, age in years and sex were almost always included in the sample metadata. The samples were drawn from two sources: the first 160 participants of the ongoing ImmuneRACE study, and 1,000 to 1,500 subjects contributed by 6 global collaborators. The prospective study material was composed of cDNA or gDNA derived from T cells, B-cell-depleted T cells, or PBMCs. The repertoires were released in a freely available public database meant as a resource for research on the immune response to SARS-CoV-2. Where available, HLA class I and class II types were obtained from metadata supplied by the sample provider rather than from assay-based typing. The dataset comprised deeply sampled blood TCRbeta repertoires from subjects exposed to, actively infected with, or recovered from COVID-19. Study-wide conclusions, independent of this receptor: Clinical and demographic metadata were provided uncurated, with the amount varying by source and participant.

From its cysteine to its phenylalanine, the CDR3 spans 14 amino acids. The kept DNA is CDR3 alone, 42 bases in frame from the first base. Unmatched junction bases come to 5, with V trimmed by 6 bases and J by 7 bases. CDR1 and CDR2 (MDHEN, SYDVKM) derive from the germline V gene. The immunoSEQ Assay, a bias-controlled multiplex PCR, was used to amplify TCRbeta CDR3 regions from genomic DNA. As for the original processing: Nucleated cell counts per sample were estimated from amplification of reference gene primers within the assay. To quantify the absolute abundance of each unique TCRbeta CDR3 rearrangement, sequence reads were collapsed and filtered. For each sample, productive Simpson clonality was calculated as the square root of Simpson's diversity index over productive rearrangements. TCRdb obtained this table from immuneACCESS and retained in-frame rearrangements with V and J assigned. These tables miss some clones; where compared with another copy, unresolved V genes account for less than half of the shortfall, and the remainder is unexplained. The V and J calls and clone size come from that table; D and trimming were worked out from the DNA. The sample profile shows over 200,000 clones; roughly nine tenths of them were found once. Together, the top ten hold around 0.84% of the sample.

One collaborating source in Seattle enrolled patients while the patients were actively infected and followed the patients over time throughout the course of disease. Collaborating institutions collected whole blood in K2EDTA tubes following their own protocols. For TCRbeta analysis, collaborators shipped samples in one of three forms: frozen whole blood, isolated PBMCs, or DNA extracted from either of those sample types. As concerns this clone: Its antigen target is currently unknown. Base qualities are not provided; no much larger clone lies one nucleotide away. This sample also contains other DNA sequences that code for the same CDR3.

This sequence was found in a man between 60 and 70 years old with COVID-19, enrolled during active disease. Sample: peripheral blood. Here the chain combines TRBV28 and TRBJ1-5; the central 11 bases match TRBD1. The CDR3 is CASRPGQGGQPQHF. The sequenced DNA is TGTGCCAGCAGGCCGGGACAGGGGGGCCAGCCCCAGCATTTT.